Below, one TCR beta chain is given with its context. The sample belongs to a study of blood T cell repertoires in COVID-19. Study information: The study drew acute and convalescent COVID-19 samples from the United States, Italy and Spain.

The CDR3 has 17 amino acids. The germline gives CDR1 SGHTS, CDR2 YDEGEE. With 4 bases clipped from V and 2 bases from J, the junction kept 15 bases outside the gene matches. Using immunoSEQ multiplex PCR, the repertoire was profiled, and TCRdb retains in-frame clones only, with some absent. Found here are over 250,000 clones, about 87% of them singletons; the top ten hold around 9.6%. The sample comprised peripheral blood. V and J are TRBV5-8 and TRBJ2-7, with 7 bases identical to TRBD2. The receptor was isolated from a woman in her 70s with COVID-19, enrolled during active disease. In DNA, the CDR3 is TGTGCCAGCAGCCCCTTCAAAGGGACTATACTGACCTACGAGCAGTACTTC. The encoded protein is CASSPFKGTILTYEQYF.